Shown below are 23 T cell receptor beta chains from a single sample sequenced in a study of blood T cell repertoires in COVID-19. Repertoires were generated with immunoSEQ multiplex PCR, while TCRdb's copy carries only in-frame clones and drops some. This table has fewer than 30,000 clones, approximately 83% appearing once. Sequenced input: peripheral blood. Every receptor here comes from a human donor in a cohort sampled during active COVID-19.

The V and J genes are TRBV6-5 and TRBJ2-3, with D perhaps matching TRBD2 (5 bases). The V end lost 6 bases, the J end lost 3 bases, and 16 bases lay between the germline ends. The CDR3 is made up of 15 amino acids. CDR1 is MNHEY, CDR2 SVGAGI, per germline. CDR3 nucleotides: TGTGCCAGCAGGGTACTAGTGTTAGTTACAGATACGCAGTATTTT. It is translated as CASRVLVLVTDTQYF.

The chain's CDR3 is CASSIRQAGANVLTF. CDR3 sequence (DNA): TGTGCCAGTAGTATACGACAAGCTGGGGCCAACGTCCTGACTTTC. This sequence joins TRBV19 and TRBJ2-6; no definite D call. Germline lookup yields CDR1 LNHDA and CDR2 SQIVND (reference sequence). The CDR3 consists of 15 residues. V lost 2 bases to trimming and J lost 2 bases, with 7 bases between them.

This clone was observed a single time. CDR3 nucleotide sequence: TGTGCCAGCAGTTTAGACAGTTTAGGCACTGAAGCTTTCTTT. Translation gives CASSLDSLGTEAFF. The chain is built from TRBV27 and TRBJ1-1; D is perhaps TRBD1 (5 bases). Germline loops: CDR1 MNHEY, CDR2 SMNVEV (reference sequence). The germline V and J ends were trimmed by 2 bases and 4 bases, with 11 bases remaining between them. The CDR3 runs to 14 residues.

The chain combines TRBV5-1 with TRBJ1-5; D gene ambiguous. Deletions cut 0 bases from V and 4 bases from J, with 14 bases between. This CDR3 comprises 16 residues. The V gene's germline CDR1 is SGHRS and CDR2 YFSETQ. CDR3 DNA sequence: TGCGCCAGCAGCTTGGTAGGAGACCTTCCGAATCAGCCCCAGCATTTT. Its translation is CASSLVGDLPNQPQHF.

The genes are TRBV28 and TRBJ1-1; D remains ambiguous. This CDR3 comprises 13 residues. The V gene's germline CDR1 is MDHEN and CDR2 SYDVKM. Deletions cut 3 bases from V and 5 bases from J, with 10 bases between. CDR3 in DNA: TGTGCCAGCAGTTTCCCCGCGAGGACTGAAGCTTTCTTT. Translation gives CASSFPARTEAFF.

The chain has TRBV5-8 and TRBJ1-1; D unresolved. V shed 10 bases and J shed 10 bases, with 8 bases lying between them. In germline, CDR1 is SGHTS, CDR2 YDEGEE. This CDR3 is built from 8 residues. The CDR3 region has the DNA TGTGCCTTACGGGGAGCTTTCTTT. The encoded protein is CALRGAFF.

This clone was counted only a few times. The J gene is TRBJ2-2, the V gene TRBV5-4, with 16 bases fitting TRBD2. The CDR3 covers 17 residues. Germline trimming cut 6 bases from V and 6 bases from J; bases unmatched to any gene: 8. Germline assignment: CDR1 SGHNT and CDR2 YYREEE (reference sequence). This CDR3 is CASTPPGLAGGPGELFF. CDR3 in DNA: TGTGCCAGCACCCCGCCGGGACTAGCGGGAGGGCCCGGGGAGCTGTTTTTT.

The chain uses TRBV5-8 and TRBJ1-1; D unclear. Trimming left V 0 bases short and J 3 bases short, with 15 bases between. There are 16 residues in the CDR3. Per germline, CDR1 SGHTS and CDR2 YDEGEE. In nucleotides, the CDR3 is TGTGCCAGCAGCTTGGCCGGGATAGAAGACTACACTGAAGCTTTCTTT. Amino acids: CASSLAGIEDYTEAFF.

In this sample, this clone turned up a few times. The chain combines TRBV11-2 with TRBJ1-5, with a tentative D call TRBD1 (6 bases). This CDR3 is 15 amino acids long. Trimming shortened V by 5 bases and J by 5 bases, and 16 bases separated the two germline ends. Per germline, CDR1 SGHAT and CDR2 FQNNGV. As DNA, the CDR3 is TGTGCCAGCAGCCCTTCGACAGGTCCGCATCAGCCCCAGCATTTT. Translating it yields CASSPSTGPHQPQHF.

The chain employs TRBV6-5 and TRBJ1-4; D might be TRBD1 (5 bases). This CDR3 spans 14 amino acids. Germline V gene data show CDR1 as MNHEY and CDR2 as SVGAGI. V dropped 11 bases and J dropped 6 bases, with 19 bases sitting between them. Here the CDR3 DNA reads TGTGCCCACGGGGGGGGAATTGGGCATGAAAAACTGTTTTTT. Amino acid sequence: CAHGGGIGHEKLFF.

V and J are TRBV6-5 and TRBJ2-1, with D unclear. Trimming removed 6 bases from V and 4 bases from J, with 10 bases in between. Looked up from germline, CDR1 is MNHEY and CDR2 is SVGAGI. The CDR3 loop spans 13 amino acids. CDR3 sequence: CASSLTAYNEQFF. Here the CDR3 DNA reads TGTGCCAGCAGCCTTACAGCATACAATGAGCAGTTCTTC.

The chain employs TRBV3-1 (or the pseudogene TRBV3-2) and TRBJ1-2, with 10 positions matching TRBD1. The J segment lost 6 bases and the V segment lost 4 bases, leaving 14 bases of the junction unmatched. This CDR3 region has 17 residues. Per germline, CDR1 LGHDT and CDR2 YNNKEL (reference sequence). The CDR3 spells CASSPDPGQGVPDGYTF. In DNA form, the CDR3 reads TGTGCCAGCAGCCCAGACCCCGGACAGGGGGTCCCCGATGGCTACACCTTC.

This chain connects TRBV11-2 to TRBJ1-1; 7 bases line up with TRBD1. Germline CDR1 SGHAT, CDR2 FQNNGV. The CDR3 runs to 13 residues. The junction had 2 bases not matched to a gene; V was cut back by 7 bases and J by 0 bases. CDR3 nucleotides: TGTGCCAGCACGACAGGGATGAACACTGAAGCTTTCTTT. It encodes CASTTGMNTEAFF.

The chain has TRBV30 and TRBJ1-2; 10 positions agree with TRBD1. The length of the CDR3 is 16 residues. V was pared by 2 bases and J by 4 bases, with 10 bases of the junction left unmatched. Germline V gene data show CDR1 as GTSNPN and CDR2 as SVGIG (reference sequence). CDR3 protein: CAWSSSGTGAIYGYTF. For the CDR3, the DNA is TGTGCCTGGAGTAGTTCCGGGACAGGGGCGATCTATGGCTACACCTTC.

The rearrangement uses TRBV11-1 and TRBJ2-3; weak D call: TRBD2 (5 bases). From germline, CDR1 is SGHAT and CDR2 FQDESV (reference sequence). Between the trimmed V and J ends, which lost 4 bases and 1 base, there was a span of 12 bases. The CDR3 is 15 residues long. CDR3 bases: TGTGCCAGCAGCTCCCACGGCGGGCGCACAGATACGCAGTATTTT. Translation: CASSSHGGRTDTQYF.

The chain combines TRBV5-4 with TRBJ2-2; 11 bases align to TRBD1. The CDR3 is 14 residues long. Germline V gene data show CDR1 as SGHNT and CDR2 as YYREEE (reference sequence). The junction had 4 bases not matched to a gene; V was cut back by 9 bases and J by 3 bases. The CDR3 DNA reads TGTGCCATCCGGGACAGGGGGTACACCGGGGAGCTGTTTTTT. It translates to CAIRDRGYTGELFF.

V is TRBV7-9 and J is TRBJ2-3; D may be TRBD1 (5 bases). This CDR3 is 16 amino acids long. The germline V gene encodes CDR1 SEHNR and CDR2 FQNEAQ (reference sequence). Trimming stripped 4 bases from V and 5 bases from J, with 19 bases between. CDR3 amino acids: CASSSRSRGIEDTQYF. The CDR3 DNA reads as TGTGCCAGCAGCTCCAGAAGTAGGGGCATTGAAGATACGCAGTATTTT.

The gene calls are TRBV10-3 and TRBJ2-1; 10 bases map to TRBD1. The junction had 8 bases not matched to a gene; V was cut back by 5 bases and J by 4 bases. The CDR3 consists of 16 residues. CDR1 is ENHRY and CDR2 is SYGVKD in the germline V gene. The CDR3 DNA sequence: TGTGCCATCAGTCCCCGGGACAGGGGTGGGTACAATGAGCAGTTCTTC. It is translated as CAISPRDRGGYNEQFF.

The rearrangement links TRBV7-6 to TRBJ2-5; 7 bases are shared with TRBD2. The germline gives CDR1 SGHVS, CDR2 FNYEAQ. J gave up 7 bases and V 0 bases, and 11 bases lay outside the gene matches. The CDR3 is made up of 16 amino acids. The CDR3 region has the DNA TGTGCCAGCAGCTTAGCGTCGGGGGACTGGGGGGGGACCCAGTACTTC. It specifies CASSLASGDWGGTQYF.

V usage is TRBV7-3 and J usage is TRBJ2-3, with 8 bases lining up with TRBD1. This CDR3 comprises 16 residues. Germline values: CDR1 SGHTA, CDR2 FQGTGA. V was clipped by 5 bases and J by 4 bases; unmatched bases: 11. DNA of the CDR3: TGTGCCAGCAGCCTAGGACAGGGAAGTATCCCAGATACGCAGTATTTT. Translating it yields CASSLGQGSIPDTQYF.

The gene calls are TRBV5-6 and TRBJ1-2; 9 nucleotides agree with TRBD1. This CDR3 has 15 residues. Germline V gene data show CDR1 as SGHDT and CDR2 as YYEEEE. Trimming at V came to 5 bases and at J to 4 bases, leaving 9 bases not matched to a gene. DNA for the CDR3: TGTGCCAGCAGTTCCTGGACAGGGGAGAGCTATGGCTACACCTTC. This codes for CASSSWTGESYGYTF.

This clone has only one observation. V and J are TRBV6-1 and TRBJ2-3; perhaps TRBD2 as D (6 bases). Per the germline V gene, CDR1 is MNHNS and CDR2 is SASEGT. V lost 2 bases and J lost 2, with 11 bases in between. The CDR3 sequence is 15 residues long. In nucleotides, the CDR3 is TGTGCCAGCAGTGAACCGGGACTGGCCACAGATACGCAGTATTTT. This translates into CASSEPGLATDTQYF.

V is TRBV9 and J is TRBJ2-3; 8 nucleotides align to TRBD2. From germline, CDR1 is SGDLS and CDR2 YYNGEE. The junction had 5 bases not matched to a gene; V was cut back by 0 bases and J by 5 bases. CDR3 size: 15 residues. For the CDR3, the DNA is TGTGCCAGCAGCGTAGAGGCGGGGGGCCGAGATACGCAGTATTTT. It specifies CASSVEAGGRDTQYF.